Below, 17 T cell receptor beta chains from the same sample are listed, as sequenced in a study of shared clonotypes between healthy human individuals. The table came from immunoSEQ multiplex PCR; TCRdb's copy has only in-frame clones and leaves some out. The sample consists of some 2 million clones, over 85% of them appearing once. Material: naive CD4+ T cells sorted from blood. Subset specified: CD45RA+ positively selected. The receptors stem from a man younger than 30 in good health.

This rearrangement joins TRBV6-1 to TRBJ2-1; D is undetermined. From germline, CDR1 is MNHNS and CDR2 SASEGT. Trimming took 8 bases from V and 1 from J, leaving 9 bases between them. This CDR3 has 13 residues. For the CDR3, the DNA is TGTGCCAGCTGGGTGGGGTCCTACAATGAGCAGTTCTTC. Translating it yields CASWVGSYNEQFF.

This rearrangement joins TRBV18 to TRBJ1-1; TRBD1 matches at 8 bases. This CDR3 is 14 amino acids long. Germline assignment: CDR1 KGHSH and CDR2 LQKENI. The junction had 9 bases not matched to a gene; V was cut back by 6 bases and J by 6 bases. The CDR3 nucleotides read TGTGCCAGCTCGACGGTGCCAGGGGGCCCTGAAGCTTTCTTT. This sequence encodes CASSTVPGGPEAFF.

The chain combines TRBV4-3 with TRBJ1-2; D not certain. The CDR3 is made up of 13 amino acids. Germline-derived CDR1 and CDR2 are LGHNA and YSLEER. Trimming pared 0 bases from V and 2 bases from J, leaving 4 bases between. CDR3 residues: CASSQEGNYGYTF. CDR3 sequence (DNA): TGCGCCAGCAGCCAAGAAGGCAACTATGGCTACACCTTC.

The chain employs TRBV27 and TRBJ2-6; 9 bases are shared with TRBD1. J gave up 4 bases and V 4 bases, and 17 bases lay outside the gene matches. CDR3 size: 20 residues. The germline V gene encodes CDR1 MNHEY and CDR2 SMNVEV (reference sequence). The CDR3 region is CASSSRTPGTGPSGANVLTF. The DNA of the CDR3 is TGTGCCAGCAGTTCTCGAACGCCCGGGACAGGGCCTTCAGGGGCCAACGTCCTGACTTTC.

V is TRBV1 and J is TRBJ1-1; the D call in the table, TRBD1, was not verified against the DNA. TRBV1 is termed a pseudogene. The CDR3 length is 18 residues. The CDR3, as DNA: TGCACCAGCAGCCAAGATGAGTTCCAAGGACAACCGAACAATGAAGCTTTCTTT. Residues: CTSSQDEFQGQPNNEAFF.

The rearrangement links TRBV28 to TRBJ1-5; tentatively, D is TRBD1 (5 bases). Trimming pared 8 bases from V and 1 base from J, leaving 15 bases between. Germline V gene sequence: CDR1 MDHEN, CDR2 SYDVKM. CDR3 length: 15 amino acids. In DNA, the CDR3 is TGTGCCAGCGTGGGGCCCGGCAGCAGCAATCAGCCCCAGCATTTT. Translating it yields CASVGPGSSNQPQHF.

The V gene is TRBV10-2, the J gene TRBJ2-3; TRBD2 matches 13 bases. Germline values: CDR1 WSHSY, CDR2 SAAADI. The V gene end was trimmed by 7 bases and the J gene end by 4 bases; junction bases not matched to a gene: 8. This CDR3 has 16 amino acids. The CDR3 DNA reads as TGCGCCAGCAAGCCAGGACTAGCGGGAGACTCAGATACGCAGTATTTT. The encoded protein is CASKPGLAGDSDTQYF.

The CDR3 spells CASSDPWIGLAGSYNEQFF. CDR3 bases: TGTGCCAGCAGTGACCCTTGGATCGGACTAGCGGGGAGCTACAATGAGCAGTTCTTC. The chain couples TRBV6-1 to TRBJ2-1; the match to TRBD2 covers 12 bases. The CDR3 contains 19 residues. After removal of 3 bases from V and 3 bases from J, the junction contained 12 bases not matched to a gene. Germline loops: CDR1 MNHNS, CDR2 SASEGT.

The chain has TRBV9 and TRBJ2-5; TRBD2 matches 10 bases. Germline CDR1 reads SGDLS; CDR2 reads YYNGEE. Trimming removed 4 bases from V and 2 bases from J; junction bases left unmatched: 5. CDR3 size: 15 residues. This CDR3 is CASSTPSGGQETQYF. The CDR3, as DNA: TGTGCCAGCAGCACCCCTAGCGGGGGTCAAGAGACCCAGTACTTC.

CDR3 loop: CASSFGVTTEAFF. The CDR3, as DNA: TGTGCCAGCAGTTTCGGGGTGACCACTGAAGCTTTCTTT. V is TRBV28 and J is TRBJ1-1; D not certain. The germline gives CDR1 MDHEN, CDR2 SYDVKM. V was cut by 3 bases and J by 4 bases, with 9 bases left in between. The CDR3 contains 13 residues. The full variable domain, completed using reference TRBV28 and TRBJ1-1, is DVKVTQSSRYLVKRTGEKVFLECVQDMDHENMFWYRQDPGLGLRLIYFSYDVKMKEKGDIPEGYSVSREKKERFSLILESASTNQTSMYLCASSFGVTTEAFFGQGTRLTVV.

The genes are TRBV6-1 and TRBJ2-1; possibly TRBD2 for D (6 bases). From germline, CDR1 is MNHNS and CDR2 SASEGT. V was trimmed by 5 bases and J by 12 bases, leaving 23 bases between them. The CDR3 is 15 amino acids. CDR3 sequence reads: CASSRGGGFGWLQFF. For the CDR3, the DNA is TGTGCCAGCAGTCGGGGAGGTGGATTCGGGTGGCTGCAGTTCTTC.

This sequence joins TRBV11-2 and TRBJ1-6; maybe TRBD1 (5 bases). V was clipped by 2 bases and J by 9 bases, with 23 bases between them. The V gene's germline CDR1 is SGHAT and CDR2 FQNNGV. The CDR3 has 18 residues. This CDR3 reads CASSLLGLRGPMGSPLHF. For the CDR3, the DNA is TGTGCCAGCAGCTTATTGGGGCTCCGGGGTCCTATGGGTTCACCCCTCCACTTT. The full variable domain, its missing parts supplied by reference TRBV11-2 and TRBJ1-6, is EAGVAQSPRYKIIEKRQSVAFWCNPISGHATLYWYQQILGQGPKLLIQFQNNGVVDDSQLPKDRFSAERLKGVDSTLKIQPAKLEDSAVYLCASSLLGLRGPMGSPLHFGNGTRLTVT.

The chain links TRBV5-1 to TRBJ2-7; D is perhaps TRBD2 (6 bases). This CDR3 is built from 14 residues. Trimming pared 0 bases from V and 6 bases from J, leaving 13 bases between. Germline lookup yields CDR1 SGHRS and CDR2 YFSETQ. The CDR3 coding sequence is TGCGCCAGCAGCTTGGACGGGAGTACTGGCGAGCAGTACTTC. Translation gives CASSLDGSTGEQYF.

The chain employs TRBV10-3 and TRBJ2-1; the D call may be TRBD1 or TRBD2 (5 bases each). The V gene's germline CDR1 is ENHRY and CDR2 SYGVKD. The CDR3 runs to 15 residues. V dropped 3 bases and J dropped 2 bases, with 11 bases sitting between them. CDR3 protein: CAISENGGPYNEQFF. Here the CDR3 DNA reads TGTGCCATCAGTGAAAATGGGGGACCCTACAATGAGCAGTTCTTC.

V gene TRBV7-9 combines with J gene TRBJ2-6; D tentatively fits TRBD1 or TRBD2 (5 bases each). CDR3 length: 19 amino acids. Trimming left V 0 bases short and J 0 bases short, with 15 bases between. Germline V lookup: CDR1 SEHNR, CDR2 FQNEAQ (reference sequence). The CDR3 region has the DNA TGTGCCAGCAGCTTAGCCGGGGCAGTCCTCTTCTCTGGGGCCAACGTCCTGACTTTC. This gives the protein CASSLAGAVLFSGANVLTF.

The rearrangement joins TRBV4-1 to TRBJ1-4; a possible D gene is TRBD1 (5 bases). Germline V gives CDR1 MGHRA, CDR2 YSYEKL. Trimming removed 2 bases from V and 0 bases from J, with 16 bases in between. This CDR3 is 18 amino acids long. The CDR3 protein is CASSQPPRQFATNEKLFF. For the CDR3, the DNA is TGCGCCAGCAGCCAACCCCCTCGACAGTTTGCAACTAATGAAAAACTGTTTTTT.

The genes are TRBV5-6 and TRBJ2-7; 7 bases are shared with TRBD1. Germline loops: CDR1 SGHDT, CDR2 YYEEEE. CDR3 size: 13 residues. Losses at the gene ends were 5 bases for V and 3 bases for J; bases not matched to a gene: 5. CDR3 sequence: CASRTTGVYEQYF. CDR3 DNA: TGTGCCAGCAGAACAACAGGGGTCTACGAGCAGTACTTC. The full variable domain, its missing parts supplied by reference TRBV5-6 and TRBJ2-7, is DAGVTQSPTHLIKTRGQQVTLRCSPKSGHDTVSWYQQALGQGPQFIFQYYEEEERQRGNFPDRFSGHQFPNYSSELNVNALLLGDSALYLCASRTTGVYEQYFGPGTRLTVT.